The 32 T cell receptor beta chains listed next were all sequenced from one sample in a study of blood T cells in healthy people across ages. A J-beta primer mix and a sample-barcoded 5' primer were used in a second PCR of roughly 6 to 11 cycles. MiXCR was run by TCRdb on the 5' RACE reads, yielding one entry per CDR3 protein. This repertoire shows approximately 1,700,000 distinct CDR3 sequences, about 39% found once; its top ten account for 20% to 25%. Material: blood. These receptors all come from a human donor in good health.

This clonotype was detected a few times. The rearrangement links TRBV20-1 to TRBJ2-5; TRBD2 might be the D (6 bases). This CDR3 region has 13 residues. Trimming removed 3 bases from V and 2 bases from J, with 10 bases in between. Germline lookup yields CDR1 DFQATT and CDR2 SNEGSKA (reference sequence). CDR3 sequence: CSARSGSQETQYF. As DNA, the CDR3 is TGCAGTGCTAGGAGCGGGTCTCAAGAGACCCAGTACTTC.

This clonotype was seen more than once but under ten times. The chain is built from TRBV7-9 and TRBJ2-1; D may be TRBD2 (5 bases). The length of the CDR3 is 12 residues. Germline lookup yields CDR1 SEHNR and CDR2 FQNEAQ (reference sequence). The germline V and J ends were trimmed by 6 bases and 7 bases, with 10 bases remaining between them. The CDR3 DNA is TGTGCCAGCAGTTTCGCGGGTAATGAGCAGTTCTTC. It encodes CASSFAGNEQFF.

This clonotype was found a few times. The V and J genes are TRBV28 and TRBJ1-2; D gene uncertain. From germline, CDR1 is MDHEN and CDR2 SYDVKM. CDR3 length: 13 residues. The V and J ends lost 6 bases and 3 bases respectively, with 11 bases between them. The CDR3 loop reads CASSSGEDYGYTF. CDR3 coding DNA: TGTGCCAGCAGCTCAGGAGAGGACTATGGCTACACCTTC.

The rearrangement uses TRBV28 and TRBJ2-7; D is perhaps TRBD1 or TRBD2 (5 bases each). Germline CDR1 reads MDHEN; CDR2 reads SYDVKM. The CDR3 is 14 residues long. V was cut by 7 bases and J by 0 bases, with 13 bases left in between. The DNA of the CDR3 is TGTGCCAGCATTCCGGGACGGAGCTCCTACGAGCAGTACTTC. It yields the protein CASIPGRSSYEQYF.

This clonotype was detected many times. The V gene is TRBV6-1, the J gene TRBJ2-3; a weak D match, TRBD2 (5 bases). CDR1 MNHNS and CDR2 SASEGT come from the germline V gene. CDR3 size: 14 residues. Trimming took off 4 bases at V and 0 bases at J, with 8 bases between the two ends. CDR3 DNA: TGTGCCAGCAGTGTTAGCGACAGCACAGATACGCAGTATTTT. This translates into CASSVSDSTDTQYF.

The rearrangement links TRBV7-8 to TRBJ1-2, with 9 bases that match TRBD1. With 5 bases clipped from V and 7 bases from J, the junction kept 8 bases outside the gene matches. This CDR3 spans 14 amino acids. The germline V gene has CDR1 SGHVS and CDR2 FQNEAQ. The CDR3 DNA sequence: TGTGCCAGCAGCCAGGGACAGGGTGCGATTGGCTACACCTTC. Encoded protein: CASSQGQGAIGYTF.

The rearrangement links TRBV20-1 to TRBJ2-1; no definite D call. The germline V gene has CDR1 DFQATT and CDR2 SNEGSKA (reference sequence). V was pared by 0 bases and J by 13 bases, with 22 bases between. This CDR3 region has 15 residues. CDR3 nucleotides: TGCAGTGCTAGAGATGTGCTGGCGACGAGAGAGACCCAGTTCTTC. Translating it yields CSARDVLATRETQFF.

In its sample, this clonotype was seen a few times. This chain uses TRBV7-9 with TRBJ2-3; D is possibly TRBD1 (7 bases). V dropped 4 bases and J dropped 2 bases, with 16 bases sitting between them. The germline gives CDR1 SEHNR, CDR2 FQNEAQ (reference sequence). The CDR3 covers 16 residues. The CDR3 loop is CASSYGQGGFTDTQYF. In nucleotides, the CDR3 is TGTGCCAGCAGCTATGGGCAGGGGGGATTCACAGATACGCAGTATTTT.

V is TRBV2 and J is TRBJ1-2, with a weak D call TRBD1 (5 bases). The germline CDR1 and CDR2 sequences are SNHLY and FYNNEI. The V end was cut by 3 bases, the J end by 2 bases, with 7 bases between. The CDR3 runs to 13 residues. CDR3 sequence: CASSDEGNYGYTF. Here the CDR3 DNA reads TGTGCCAGCAGTGATGAGGGGAACTATGGCTACACCTTC.

This sequence joins TRBV20-1 and TRBJ2-1; D ambiguous. Germline V gives CDR1 DFQATT, CDR2 SNEGSKA (reference sequence). Trimming stripped 6 bases from V and 4 bases from J, with 10 bases between. The length of the CDR3 is 12 residues. For the CDR3, the DNA is TGCAGTGCATCGACTTTGTACAATGAGCAGTTCTTC. Translating it yields CSASTLYNEQFF.

The V gene is TRBV7-9, the J gene TRBJ1-4, with 8 bases fitting TRBD1. CDR1 is SEHNR, CDR2 FQNEAQ, per germline (reference sequence). The CDR3 loop spans 16 amino acids. V lost 1 base, J lost 8 bases, and 9 bases stayed unmatched. For the CDR3, the DNA is TGTGCCAGCAGCTTAGAAGGACAGGGAAGAAGCGAAAAACTGTTTTTT. Amino acids: CASSLEGQGRSEKLFF.

This rearrangement joins TRBV20-1 to TRBJ1-2; D not resolved. V was cut by 0 bases and J by 4 bases, with 6 bases left in between. Germline V CDR1 and CDR2: DFQATT, SNEGSKA (reference sequence). The CDR3 is 12 residues long. The CDR3 sequence: CSARDQAYGYTF. CDR3 nucleotides: TGCAGTGCTAGAGATCAGGCCTATGGCTACACCTTC.

This clonotype was recorded a few times. The chain carries TRBV7-9 and TRBJ2-5, with D possibly being TRBD1 (6 bases). From germline, CDR1 is SEHNR and CDR2 FQNEAQ (reference sequence). The CDR3 length is 13 residues. The V end lost 6 bases, the J end lost 6 bases, and 14 bases lay between the germline ends. The CDR3 region is CASRGQGIQTQYF. As DNA, the CDR3 is TGTGCCAGCAGGGGGCAGGGGATACAGACCCAGTACTTC.

This clonotype was seen a handful of times. This may come from a read error, since a much larger clone is one base off. V usage is TRBV25-1 and J usage is TRBJ1-1, with D perhaps TRBD1 (5 bases). Germline CDR1 is MGHDK and CDR2 is SYGVNS. With 6 bases removed from V and 2 bases from J, the gap between germline ends came to 10 bases. This CDR3 comprises 13 residues. CDR3 region: CASSPTDNTEAFF. CDR3 sequence (DNA): TGTGCCAGCAGCCCGACAGATAACACTGAAGCTTTCTTT.

The chain employs TRBV5-1 and TRBJ1-1; D ambiguous. V was trimmed by 0 bases and J by 12 bases, leaving 21 bases between them. The CDR3 is made up of 15 amino acids. Per the germline V gene, CDR1 is SGHRS and CDR2 is YFSETQ. The CDR3: CASSLEGVATVPTFF. The DNA of the CDR3 is TGCGCCAGCAGCTTGGAAGGCGTCGCCACCGTGCCGACTTTCTTT.

Regarding this clonotype: Mismatch with germline at one junction end may stem from a read error. This chain links TRBV18 with TRBJ2-5; D is undetermined. CDR3 length equals 14 residues. From germline, CDR1 is KGHSH and CDR2 LQKENI. The CDR3 spells CASSPQGTQETRYF. The CDR3 DNA reads as TGTGCCAGCTCACCACAGGGCACACAAGAGACCCGGTACTTC.

V gene TRBV4-3 combines with J gene TRBJ2-5; D uncertain. The V gene's germline CDR1 is LGHNA and CDR2 YSLEER. The CDR3 is made up of 15 amino acids. Trimming took 1 base from V and 5 from J, leaving 14 bases between them. Written as DNA, the CDR3 is TGCGCCAGCAGCCAAGTAACTGGTGTAGGGGAGACCCAGTACTTC. It translates to CASSQVTGVGETQYF.

This clonotype was observed a handful of times. The chain uses TRBV27 and TRBJ2-5; 9 positions agree with TRBD2. J lost 5 bases, V lost 5 bases, and 9 bases had no gene match. Germline V gene sequence: CDR1 MNHEY, CDR2 SMNVEV (reference sequence). The CDR3 runs to 15 residues. The CDR3 spells CASSPGGLADETQYF. As DNA, the CDR3 is TGTGCCAGCAGTCCAGGGGGACTAGCAGATGAGACCCAGTACTTC.

The V and J genes are TRBV5-1 and TRBJ2-1; 7 bases fit TRBD1. The CDR3 totals 18 residues. Germline V gene sequence: CDR1 SGHRS, CDR2 YFSETQ. The V and J ends lost 4 bases and 6 bases, in that order; junction bases with no gene match: 19. The CDR3, as DNA: TGCGCCAGCAGCCTCCCTTTAATCCATACAGGGGACGGCAATGAGCAGTTCTTC. This encodes CASSLPLIHTGDGNEQFF.

V and J are TRBV12-3 or TRBV12-4 and TRBJ1-2; D is uncertain. V was cut by 4 bases and J by 8 bases, with 11 bases left in between. The CDR3 runs to 12 residues. The CDR3 nucleotides read TGTGCCAGCAGTTCTCGGTTGGAGGGCTACACCTTC. Amino acids: CASSSRLEGYTF.

The chain is built from TRBV3-1 and TRBJ2-1; no clear D gene. Germline values: CDR1 LGHDT, CDR2 YNNKEL (reference sequence). With 1 base removed from V and 6 bases from J, the gap between germline ends came to 13 bases. CDR3 length: 15 amino acids. The CDR3: CASSQVTSPTNEQFF. CDR3 coding DNA: TGTGCCAGCAGCCAAGTCACGAGTCCGACCAATGAGCAGTTCTTC.

This clonotype was seen a few times. The V gene is TRBV13, the J gene TRBJ2-3; 10 bases agree with TRBD2. The CDR3 spans 17 residues. V lost 5 bases and J lost 6; bases outside the gene matches: 14. Germline V gives CDR1 PRHDT, CDR2 FYEKMQ (reference sequence). The CDR3 DNA is TGTGCCAGCAGCCCCGGGAGAACTAGCGGGGATAGGGATACGCAGTATTTT. Translating it yields CASSPGRTSGDRDTQYF.

This clonotype was counted only a few times. The rearrangement links TRBV20-1 to TRBJ1-1; TRBD1 might be the D (5 bases). V was clipped by 3 bases and J by 4 bases, with 15 bases between them. The CDR3 covers 14 residues. CDR1 is DFQATT and CDR2 is SNEGSKA in the germline V gene (reference sequence). CDR3 in amino acids: CSASNARDGTEAFF. CDR3 nucleotides: TGCAGTGCTAGTAATGCCAGGGACGGCACTGAAGCTTTCTTT.

The V and J genes are TRBV24-1 and TRBJ2-1; tentative D call: TRBD1 (6 bases). The germline gives CDR1 KGHDR, CDR2 SFDVKD. Trimming stripped 3 bases from V and 0 bases from J, with 11 bases between. This CDR3 region has 16 residues. CDR3 nucleotide sequence: TGTGCCACCAGTGATGGGACACTTAGCTCCTACAATGAGCAGTTCTTC. It codes for CATSDGTLSSYNEQFF.

The sample holds a few counts of this clonotype. The chain recombines TRBV7-2 with TRBJ2-5; D is possibly TRBD2 (6 bases). The germline V and J ends were trimmed by 5 bases and 1 base, with 14 bases remaining between them. The CDR3 has 15 residues. Germline V CDR1 and CDR2: SGHTA, FQGNSA. CDR3 sequence (DNA): TGTGCCAGCAGCCCTGTAGCGGATGCCCAAGAGACCCAGTACTTC. Its protein product is CASSPVADAQETQYF.

This clonotype was detected only a few times. This chain connects TRBV6-2 or TRBV6-3 to TRBJ2-7; D unclear. The V end lost 6 bases, the J end lost 4 bases, and 16 bases lay between the germline ends. Germline V CDR1 and CDR2: MNHEY, SVGEGT. The length of the CDR3 is 14 residues. The CDR3 protein is CASSSTDWGYEQYF. CDR3 sequence (DNA): TGTGCCAGCAGCTCGACCGATTGGGGATACGAGCAGTACTTC.

The chain links TRBV7-9 to TRBJ1-1, with no clear D. The CDR3 consists of 15 residues. The V gene's germline CDR1 is SEHNR and CDR2 FQNEAQ (reference sequence). V gave up 5 bases and J gave up 1 base, with 14 bases separating them. This CDR3 reads CASSPSDNWNTEAFF. CDR3 sequence (DNA): TGTGCCAGCAGCCCTTCTGACAACTGGAACACTGAAGCTTTCTTT.

The chain combines TRBV3-1 with TRBJ1-5, with a possible D match to TRBD1 (5 bases). The CDR3 loop spans 18 amino acids. Trimming cost V 4 bases and J 7 bases, with 26 bases left between them. CDR1 and CDR2 (germline): LGHDT, YNNKEL (reference sequence). CDR3 nucleotide sequence: TGTGCCAGCAGCCCAAAGAAGCAGGGACGACCCCTAGGGCAGCCCCAGCATTTT. This gives the protein CASSPKKQGRPLGQPQHF.

V and J are TRBV6-2 or TRBV6-3 and TRBJ1-1; no clear D. The CDR3 runs to 11 residues. Between the trimmed V and J ends, which lost 0 bases and 14 bases, there was a span of 10 bases. Germline CDR1 reads MNHEY; CDR2 reads SVGEGT. In DNA form, the CDR3 reads TGTGCCAGCAGTTACTCCGTCGTACGGTTCTTT. It encodes CASSYSVVRFF.

In its sample, this clonotype was seen a few times. The J gene is TRBJ2-1, the V gene TRBV20-1; no clear D gene. Germline V gene data show CDR1 as DFQATT and CDR2 as SNEGSKA (reference sequence). Trimming removed 7 bases at V and 2 bases at J, with 12 bases between. CDR3 size: 13 residues. CDR3 amino acids: CSGYAGAYNEQFF. CDR3 sequence (DNA): TGCAGTGGTTATGCTGGGGCCTACAATGAGCAGTTCTTC.

This clonotype has more than one count but fewer than ten. The CDR3 protein is CASIKDSNTEAFF. The CDR3, as DNA: TGTGCCAGCATTAAGGACTCGAACACTGAAGCTTTCTTT. The chain couples TRBV12-3 or TRBV12-4 to TRBJ1-1, with D uncertain. Trimming cost V 7 bases and J 1 base, with 10 bases left between them. This CDR3 has 13 residues.

J is TRBJ1-1 and V is TRBV14, with D perhaps TRBD1 (6 bases). The CDR3 runs to 13 residues. The ends were cut back, 8 bases at V and 3 bases at J, with 13 bases in the middle. CDR1 and CDR2 (germline): SGHDN, FVKESK. CDR3 region: CASALSGDTEAFF. CDR3 sequence (DNA): TGTGCCAGCGCTCTGTCAGGGGACACTGAAGCTTTCTTT.